This T cell receptor (beta chain) was captured in a study of CD8 T cells in Susac syndrome. General study results and limits: The greatest CD8+ clonal expansion in Susac occurred in TEMRA cells and in active patients.

In the case of this clonotype: Its antigen is unidentified.

Germline assignment: CDR1 LGHNA and CDR2 YSLEER. Trimming stripped 1 base from V and 1 base from J, with 6 bases between. This CDR3 has 14 amino acids. A quantity of about 0.45 to 1 ug RNA underwent reverse transcription using random hexamers. Each CDR3 protein is one row after TCRdb ran MiXCR on the immunoSEQ multiplex PCR reads. The sample has 100,000 to 150,000 distinct CDR3 sequences, about 95% seen once. The specimen sequenced was CD8+ T cells from PBMCs. This sequence joins TRBV4-3 and TRBJ2-3, with D unresolved. The receptor's source is a human donor with Susac syndrome. This chain's CDR3 is CASSQAGGTDTQYF. Written as DNA, the CDR3 is TGCGCCAGCAGCCAAGCTGGGGGCACAGATACGCAGTATTTT.